One and the same sample provided the 17 T cell receptor beta chains below, sequenced in a study of blood T cell repertoires in COVID-19. The assay was immunoSEQ multiplex PCR, and TCRdb's table has in-frame clones only and misses some. In the table there are some 290,000 clones, roughly 90% of which are singletons. The sequencing input was peripheral blood. Receptors originate from a woman aged 25 to 39 with COVID-19, enrolled during active disease.

The chain combines TRBV3-1 (or the pseudogene TRBV3-2) with TRBJ2-5; 15 bases fit TRBD2. Unmatched junction bases numbered 9, after V lost 1 base and J lost 6 bases. Germline loops: CDR1 LGHDT, CDR2 YNNKEL (reference sequence). This CDR3 is built from 18 residues. The CDR3 DNA reads as TGTGCCAGCAGCCAAGTGGGACTAGCGGGAGGTGGTAAGCAGACCCAGTACTTC. It yields the protein CASSQVGLAGGGKQTQYF.

The CDR3 nucleotides are TGTGCCAGCAGTTTAGTTCATCTAGCGGGAGTCCACAATGAGCAGTTCTTC. It yields the protein CASSLVHLAGVHNEQFF. V and J are TRBV27 and TRBJ2-1, with TRBD2 matching over 10 bases. Trimming took 2 bases from V and 5 from J; bases not matched to a gene: 9. The CDR3 runs 17 residues. The germline V gene encodes CDR1 MNHEY and CDR2 SMNVEV (reference sequence).

The CDR3 region is CASTWGGRQFF. The CDR3, as DNA: TGCGCCAGCACCTGGGGGGGAAGGCAGTTCTTC. The chain carries TRBV5-1 and TRBJ2-1; TRBD2 aligns across 7 bases. Trimming at V came to 6 bases and at J to 12 bases, leaving 6 bases not matched to a gene. Germline CDR1 and CDR2: SGHRS and YFSETQ. The CDR3 extends over 11 amino acids. The entire variable domain, with the rest obtained from reference TRBV5-1 and TRBJ2-1, is as follows: KAGVTQTPRYLIKTRGQQVTLSCSPISGHRSVSWYQQTPGQGLQFLFEYFSETQRNKGNFPGRFSGRQFSNSRSEMNVSTLELGDSALYLCASTWGGRQFFGPGTRLTVL.

CDR3 coding DNA: TGCAGCGTAACCACAGGAGACTATGGCTACACCTTC. It specifies CSVTTGDYGYTF. The chain carries TRBV29-1 and TRBJ1-2; D perhaps matches TRBD1 (5 bases). Trimming pared 6 bases from V and 3 bases from J, leaving 11 bases between. The CDR3 extends over 12 amino acids. The germline gives CDR1 SQVTM, CDR2 ANQGSEA.

The chain has TRBV30 and TRBJ1-1; possible D gene TRBD1, 6 bases. The CDR3 is 15 residues long. V gave up 4 bases and J gave up 2 bases, with 17 bases separating them. CDR1 GTSNPN and CDR2 SVGIG come from the germline V gene (reference sequence). CDR3 coding DNA: TGTGCCTGGACACGCAACTTACAGGGAAACACTGAAGCTTTCTTT. It translates to CAWTRNLQGNTEAFF. The complete variable domain, with remaining parts taken from reference TRBV30 and TRBJ1-1, reads SQTIHQWPATLVQPVGSPLSLECTVEGTSNPNLYWYRQAAGRGLQLLFYSVGIGQISSEVPQNLSASRPQDRQFILSSKKLLLSDSGFYLCAWTRNLQGNTEAFFGQGTRLTVV.

CDR3 loop: CASSPDRGYEQYF. The CDR3 nucleotides are TGTGCCAGCAGCCCGGACAGGGGCTACGAGCAGTACTTC. The V call is TRBV9, the J call TRBJ2-7, with TRBD1 identical over 9 bases. The CDR3 contains 13 residues. Germline trimming cut 4 bases from V and 3 bases from J; bases unmatched to any gene: 2. Germline V gene lookup returns CDR1 SGDLS and CDR2 YYNGEE.

This chain uses TRBV30 with TRBJ1-5; 7 nucleotides agree with TRBD1. Trimming took 1 base from V and 4 from J; bases not matched to a gene: 10. Germline assignment: CDR1 GTSNPN and CDR2 SVGIG (reference sequence). The CDR3 has 16 amino acids. CDR3 protein: CAWSDGDSGVNQPQHF. The CDR3 region has the DNA TGTGCCTGGAGTGACGGGGACAGTGGAGTTAATCAGCCCCAGCATTTT.

The CDR3 bases are TGTGCCAGTAGTGTGTCAGGGGGCCGCGAGCAGTACTTC. This translates into CASSVSGGREQYF. The chain recombines TRBV19 with TRBJ2-7, with TRBD1 identical over 8 bases. V dropped 5 bases and J dropped 6; count of bases not matched to a gene: 6. The CDR3 has 13 residues. The germline V gene has CDR1 LNHDA and CDR2 SQIVND (reference sequence).

The gene calls are TRBV5-1 and TRBJ1-1; D might be TRBD1 (6 bases). With 3 bases removed from V and 3 bases from J, the gap between germline ends came to 6 bases. Germline CDR1 is SGHRS and CDR2 is YFSETQ. The CDR3 is 12 amino acids. CDR3: CASSYRDTEAFF. In nucleotides, the CDR3 is TGCGCCAGCAGCTACAGGGACACTGAAGCTTTCTTT.

The V and J genes are TRBV7-9 and TRBJ1-3, with a tentative D call TRBD1 (5 bases). The CDR3 sequence is 16 residues long. Per germline, CDR1 SEHNR and CDR2 FQNEAQ (reference sequence). The V end was cut by 1 base, the J end by 1 base, with 11 bases between. Here the CDR3 reads CASSLVWTLSGNTIYF. In DNA form, the CDR3 reads TGTGCCAGCAGCTTAGTTTGGACACTTTCTGGAAACACCATATATTTT.

The rearrangement uses TRBV27 and TRBJ1-2, with 9 bases aligning to TRBD1. With 0 bases clipped from V and 4 bases from J, the junction kept 9 bases outside the gene matches. This CDR3 is 17 amino acids long. Germline lookup yields CDR1 MNHEY and CDR2 SMNVEV (reference sequence). The CDR3 here is CASSLSGTGLVSYGYTF. The CDR3 DNA is TGTGCCAGCAGTTTATCCGGGACAGGGTTAGTTAGCTATGGCTACACCTTC.

The V and J genes are TRBV30 and TRBJ1-5; TRBD1 matches 9 bases. Trimming removed 2 bases from V and 4 bases from J; junction bases left unmatched: 6. Germline loops: CDR1 GTSNPN, CDR2 SVGIG (reference sequence). The length of the CDR3 is 15 residues. DNA for the CDR3: TGTGCCTGGAGTCGGTTCGGGACAGGGAATCAGCCCCAGCATTTT. Translation gives CAWSRFGTGNQPQHF.

This clone was counted a few times. The V and J genes are TRBV5-4 and TRBJ2-1; TRBD2 might be the D (6 bases). This CDR3 is built from 15 residues. Germline lookup yields CDR1 SGHNT and CDR2 YYREEE (reference sequence). V lost 3 bases to trimming and J lost 10 bases, with 20 bases between them. The CDR3 DNA reads TGTGCCAGCAGCTGGGGAAGAACGGGAGCTAACGAGCAGTTCTTC. This codes for CASSWGRTGANEQFF.

In this sample, this clone turned up a few times. The same CDR3 also results from other DNA sequences found in this sample. The chain uses TRBV5-1 and TRBJ2-2; TRBD2 agrees at 8 bases. V dropped 0 bases and J dropped 1; count of bases not matched to a gene: 5. CDR1 and CDR2 (germline): SGHRS, YFSETQ. CDR3 length: 17 amino acids. CDR3 DNA: TGCGCCAGCAGCTTGGATTCGGCGGGGGGGAACACCGGGGAGCTGTTTTTT. It codes for CASSLDSAGGNTGELFF.

This chain uses TRBV18 with TRBJ2-3; 7 bases map to TRBD2. Germline CDR1 reads KGHSH; CDR2 reads LQKENI. This CDR3 has 16 residues. V lost 5 bases, J lost 0 bases, and 8 bases stayed unmatched. CDR3 amino acids: CASSTLATGSTDTQYF. CDR3 in DNA: TGTGCCAGCTCAACACTAGCGACGGGGAGCACAGATACGCAGTATTTT.

This clone showed up just once. The V and J genes are TRBV30 and TRBJ1-2; D unresolved. Trimming stripped 0 bases from V and 3 bases from J, with 11 bases between. The germline V gene has CDR1 GTSNPN and CDR2 SVGIG (reference sequence). The CDR3 spans 14 residues. CDR3 loop: CAWSVRAVDYGYTF. DNA of the CDR3: TGTGCCTGGAGTGTACGTGCGGTGGACTATGGCTACACCTTC.

This clone was detected only once. The rearrangement links TRBV30 to TRBJ2-7, with 7 bases aligning to TRBD2. The CDR3 is 12 residues long. Germline V gene data show CDR1 as GTSNPN and CDR2 as SVGIG (reference sequence). CDR3 in amino acids: CAHGGNSYEQYF. The CDR3 DNA sequence: TGTGCTCACGGGGGGAACTCCTACGAGCAGTACTTC. Full variable domain (rest looked up from reference TRBV30 and TRBJ2-7): SQTIHQWPATLVQPVGSPLSLECTVEGTSNPNLYWYRQAAGRGLQLLFYSVGIGQISSEVPQNLSASRPQDRQFILSSKKLLLSDSGFYLCAHGGNSYEQYFGPGTRLTVT.